This passage covers 11 T cell receptor beta chains from one sample sequenced in a study of T cell responses to AZD1222 COVID-19 vaccine (dated by TCRdb to the early 2020s). The intended sense of this specimen's time point label: about 28 days (+/-7) after the second vaccine dose. Library creation used the immunoSEQ multiplex PCR assay. The table comes from immuneACCESS by way of TCRdb, which keeps in-frame sequences with V and J called. Part of the clones is missing from these tables; in studies checked, under half for an unresolved V gene and the rest for unknown reasons. The sample profile shows 75,000 to 80,000 clones; about nine tenths of them were found once. The top ten constitute about 1.3% of the sample. This specimen consisted of peripheral blood, obtained 28 days after the second AZD1222 dose. These TCRs come from an adult who received the AZD1222 COVID-19 vaccine.

V and J are TRBV6-5 and TRBJ2-5; the match to TRBD2 covers 12 bases. CDR1 is MNHEY and CDR2 is SVGAGI in the germline V gene. J was trimmed by 5 bases and V by 6 bases; bases with no gene match: 4. This CDR3 spans 14 amino acids. CDR3 in amino acids: CASSTSGGWETQYF. The CDR3 DNA reads TGTGCCAGCAGCACTAGCGGGGGGTGGGAGACCCAGTACTTC.

The chain uses TRBV28 and TRBJ2-7, with TRBD2 matching over 7 bases. V lost 7 bases to trimming and J lost 5 bases; unmatched junction nucleotides: 11. Germline assignment: CDR1 MDHEN and CDR2 SYDVKM. The CDR3 totals 14 residues. The chain's CDR3 is CASNKGASGNEQYF. The CDR3 DNA follows: TGTGCCAGCAATAAAGGGGCTAGCGGAAACGAGCAGTACTTC. The entire variable domain, with the rest obtained from reference TRBV28 and TRBJ2-7, is as follows: DVKVTQSSRYLVKRTGEKVFLECVQDMDHENMFWYRQDPGLGLRLIYFSYDVKMKEKGDIPEGYSVSREKKERFSLILESASTNQTSMYLCASNKGASGNEQYFGPGTRLTVT.

This rearrangement joins TRBV13 to TRBJ2-1, with 7 nucleotides matching TRBD2. This CDR3 spans 14 amino acids. With 3 bases clipped from V and 6 bases from J, the junction kept 5 bases outside the gene matches. Looked up from germline, CDR1 is PRHDT and CDR2 is FYEKMQ (reference sequence). In DNA form, the CDR3 reads TGTGCCAGCAGCTTGTACGGACTAGTCAATGAGCAGTTCTTC. As protein: CASSLYGLVNEQFF.

This clone was observed once. The genes are TRBV6-1 and TRBJ2-7; TRBD1 matches 8 bases. CDR1 is MNHNS and CDR2 is SASEGT in the germline V gene. This CDR3 has 17 residues. V lost 2 bases, J lost 6 bases, and 15 bases stayed unmatched. The CDR3 DNA reads TGTGCCAGCAGTGAAAGTCAGGTGGACAGGGTGTACCGCGAGCAGTACTTC. It yields the protein CASSESQVDRVYREQYF.

J is TRBJ1-2 and V is TRBV7-3; D perhaps matches TRBD1 (6 bases). The germline gives CDR1 SGHTA, CDR2 FQGTGA. Trimming removed 2 bases from V and 10 bases from J, with 14 bases in between. The CDR3 spans 13 residues. The CDR3 DNA sequence: TGTGCCAGCAGCTTATCCGCCAGGGGAAACTACACCTTC. As protein: CASSLSARGNYTF. The full variable domain, its missing parts supplied by reference TRBV7-3 and TRBJ1-2, is GAGVSQTPSNKVTEKGKYVELRCDPISGHTALYWYRQSLGQGPEFLIYFQGTGAADDSGLPNDRFFAVRPEGSVSTLKIQRTERGDSAVYLCASSLSARGNYTFGSGTRLTVV.

The chain's CDR3 is CASSEGGSREKLFF. The CDR3 coding sequence is TGTGCCAGCAGTGAAGGGGGGTCGCGGGAAAAACTGTTTTTT. The chain links TRBV6-1 to TRBJ1-4, with a possible D match to TRBD1 (5 bases). V was shortened by 1 base and J by 8 bases, with 11 bases between the two germline ends. CDR1 and CDR2 from the germline V gene are MNHNS and SASEGT. CDR3 size: 14 residues.

The chain joins TRBV6-5 to TRBJ2-2; D unclear. The CDR3 contains 15 residues. CDR1 and CDR2 from the germline V gene are MNHEY and SVGAGI. V lost 6 bases, J lost 5 bases, and 16 bases lay in between. CDR3 in DNA: TGTGCCAGCAGCCCCCCCTTGGGTGTTACCGGGGAGCTGTTTTTT. Its protein product is CASSPPLGVTGELFF.

The chain has TRBV12-3 or TRBV12-4 and TRBJ1-6; D perhaps matches TRBD1 (5 bases). CDR3 length: 12 residues. Trimming left V 7 bases short and J 8 bases short, with 9 bases between. The CDR3 nucleotides read TGTGCCAGCACCCGGGACCATTCACCCCTCCACTTT. Its translation: CASTRDHSPLHF.

The chain combines TRBV30 with TRBJ1-5, with D possibly matching TRBD1 (6 bases). The CDR3 consists of 14 residues. Germline V CDR1 and CDR2: GTSNPN, SVGIG (reference sequence). Trimming left V 2 bases short and J 3 bases short, with 11 bases between. CDR3 loop: CAWSYGQYNQPQHF. The DNA of the CDR3 is TGTGCCTGGAGTTACGGACAGTACAATCAGCCCCAGCATTTT.

This clone appeared once. The V and J genes are TRBV5-6 and TRBJ2-1; D gene uncertain. Germline values: CDR1 SGHDT, CDR2 YYEEEE. The germline V and J ends were trimmed by 3 bases and 2 bases, with 0 bases remaining between them. The CDR3 is 11 amino acids. CDR3 coding DNA: TGTGCCAGCAGCTCCTACAATGAGCAGTTCTTC. Its translation is CASSSYNEQFF.

V is TRBV21-1 and J is TRBJ1-1; the table names TRBD1, a call not compared with the DNA. TRBV21-1 is termed a pseudogene. This CDR3 has 13 residues. In nucleotides, the CDR3 is TGTGCCATCTTGGGCTCCGAGAACACTGAAGCTTTCTTT. Translating it yields CAILGSENTEAFF.